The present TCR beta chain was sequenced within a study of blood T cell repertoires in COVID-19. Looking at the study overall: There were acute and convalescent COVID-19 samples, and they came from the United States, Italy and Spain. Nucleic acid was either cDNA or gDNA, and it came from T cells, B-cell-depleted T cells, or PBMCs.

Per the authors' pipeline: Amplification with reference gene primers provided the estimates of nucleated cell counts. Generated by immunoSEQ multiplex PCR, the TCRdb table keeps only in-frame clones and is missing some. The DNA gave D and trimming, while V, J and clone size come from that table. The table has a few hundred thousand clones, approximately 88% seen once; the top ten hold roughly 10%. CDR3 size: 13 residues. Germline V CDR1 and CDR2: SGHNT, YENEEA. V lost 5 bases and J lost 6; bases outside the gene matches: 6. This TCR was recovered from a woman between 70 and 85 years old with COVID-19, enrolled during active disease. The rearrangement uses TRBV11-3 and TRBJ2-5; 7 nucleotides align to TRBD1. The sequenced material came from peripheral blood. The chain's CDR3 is CASSLETGKTQYF. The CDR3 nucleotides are TGTGCCAGCAGCCTGGAGACAGGGAAGACCCAGTACTTC.